The clone carrying this TCR beta chain was recorded a few times. What it binds is unknown. The sample is drawn from a study of response to subunit inactivated influenza vaccine. Findings of the study overall: There was a suggestion from the authors that each seasonal influenza vaccination recruits few new T cells.

TCRdb re-analysed the RT-PCR reads in MiXCR, keeping a single row per CDR3 protein. The table shows 300,000 to 350,000 distinct CDR3 sequences, with 22% occurring only once. The clonotype was recovered from a man between 50 and 70 years old who received an inactivated influenza vaccine. This specimen consisted of PBMCs from blood, obtained about 20 months after vaccination.

The CDR3: CASSRTEGTEAFF. CDR3 sequence (DNA): TGTGCCAGCAGCCGGACGGAGGGAACTGAAGCTTTCTTT. The genes are TRBV3-1 and TRBJ1-1; D is uncertain. Per the germline V gene, CDR1 is LGHDT and CDR2 is YNNKEL (reference sequence). The CDR3 has 13 residues. V shed 4 bases and J shed 5 bases, with 11 bases lying between them.